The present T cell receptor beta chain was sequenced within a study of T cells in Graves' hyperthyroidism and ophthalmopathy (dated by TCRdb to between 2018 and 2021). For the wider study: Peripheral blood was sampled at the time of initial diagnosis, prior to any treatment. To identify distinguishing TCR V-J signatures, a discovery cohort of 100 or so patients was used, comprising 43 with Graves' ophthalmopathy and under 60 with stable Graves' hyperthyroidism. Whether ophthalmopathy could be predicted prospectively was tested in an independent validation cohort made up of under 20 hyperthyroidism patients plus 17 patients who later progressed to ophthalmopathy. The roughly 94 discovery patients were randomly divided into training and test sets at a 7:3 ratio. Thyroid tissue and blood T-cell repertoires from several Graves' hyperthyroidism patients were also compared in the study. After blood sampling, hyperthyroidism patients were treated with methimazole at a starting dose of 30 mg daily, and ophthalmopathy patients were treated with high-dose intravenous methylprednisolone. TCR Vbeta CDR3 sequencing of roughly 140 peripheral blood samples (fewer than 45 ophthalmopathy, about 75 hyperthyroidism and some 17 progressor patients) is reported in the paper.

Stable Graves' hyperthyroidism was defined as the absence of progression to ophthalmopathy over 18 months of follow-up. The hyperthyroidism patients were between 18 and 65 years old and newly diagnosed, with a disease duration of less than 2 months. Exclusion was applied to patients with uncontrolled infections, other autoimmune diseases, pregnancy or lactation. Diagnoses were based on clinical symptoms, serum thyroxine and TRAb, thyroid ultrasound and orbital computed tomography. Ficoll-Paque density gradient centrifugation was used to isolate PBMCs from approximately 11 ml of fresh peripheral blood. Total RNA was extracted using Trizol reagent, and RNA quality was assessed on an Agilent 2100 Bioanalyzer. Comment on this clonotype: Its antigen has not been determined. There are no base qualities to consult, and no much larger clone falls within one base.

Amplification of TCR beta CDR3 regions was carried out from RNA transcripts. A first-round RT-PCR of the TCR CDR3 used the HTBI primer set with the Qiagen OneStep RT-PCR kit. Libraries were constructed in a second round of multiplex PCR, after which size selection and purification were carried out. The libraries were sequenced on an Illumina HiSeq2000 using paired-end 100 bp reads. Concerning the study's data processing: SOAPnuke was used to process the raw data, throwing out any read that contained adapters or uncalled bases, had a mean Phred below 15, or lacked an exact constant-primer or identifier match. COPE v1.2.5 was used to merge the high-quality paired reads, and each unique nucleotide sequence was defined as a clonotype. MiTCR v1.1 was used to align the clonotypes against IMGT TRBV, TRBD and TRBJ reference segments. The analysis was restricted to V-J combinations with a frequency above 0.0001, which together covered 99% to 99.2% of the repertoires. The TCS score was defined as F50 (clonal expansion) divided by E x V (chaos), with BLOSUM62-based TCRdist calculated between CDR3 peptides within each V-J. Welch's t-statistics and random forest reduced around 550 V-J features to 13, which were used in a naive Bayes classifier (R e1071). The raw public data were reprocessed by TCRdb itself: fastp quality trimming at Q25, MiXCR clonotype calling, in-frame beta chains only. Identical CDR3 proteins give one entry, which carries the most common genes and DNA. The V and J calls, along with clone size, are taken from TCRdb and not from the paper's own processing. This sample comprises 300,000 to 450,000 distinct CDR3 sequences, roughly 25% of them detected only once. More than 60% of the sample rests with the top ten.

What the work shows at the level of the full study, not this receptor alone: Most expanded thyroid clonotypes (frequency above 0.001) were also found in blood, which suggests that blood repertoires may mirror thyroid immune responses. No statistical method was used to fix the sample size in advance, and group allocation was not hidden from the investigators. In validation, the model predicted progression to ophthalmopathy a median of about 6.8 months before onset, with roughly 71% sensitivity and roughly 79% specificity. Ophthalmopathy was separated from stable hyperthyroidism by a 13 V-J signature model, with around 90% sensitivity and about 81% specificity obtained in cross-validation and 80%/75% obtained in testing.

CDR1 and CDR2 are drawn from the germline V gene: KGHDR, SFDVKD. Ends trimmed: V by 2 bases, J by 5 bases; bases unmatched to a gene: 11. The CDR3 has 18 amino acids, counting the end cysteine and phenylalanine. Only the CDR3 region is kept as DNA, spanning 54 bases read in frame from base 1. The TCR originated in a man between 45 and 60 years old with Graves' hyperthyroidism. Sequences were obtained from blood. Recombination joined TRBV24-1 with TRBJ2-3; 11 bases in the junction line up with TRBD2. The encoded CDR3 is CATSDSTILAGGGDTQYF. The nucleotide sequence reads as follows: TGTGCCACCAGTGATTCGACGATCCTAGCGGGAGGAGGAGATACGCAGTATTTT.